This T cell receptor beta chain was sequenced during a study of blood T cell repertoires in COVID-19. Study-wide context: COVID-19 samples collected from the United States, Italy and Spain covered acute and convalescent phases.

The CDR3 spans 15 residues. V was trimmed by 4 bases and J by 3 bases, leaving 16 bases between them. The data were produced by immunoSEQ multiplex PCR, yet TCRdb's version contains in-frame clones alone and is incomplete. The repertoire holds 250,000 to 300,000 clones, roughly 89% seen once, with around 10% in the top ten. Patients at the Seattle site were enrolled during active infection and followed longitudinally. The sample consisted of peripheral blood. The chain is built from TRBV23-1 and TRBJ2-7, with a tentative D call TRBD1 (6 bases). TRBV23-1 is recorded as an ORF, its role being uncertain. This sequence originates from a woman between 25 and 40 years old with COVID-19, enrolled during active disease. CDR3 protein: CASSPRVRGIYEQYF. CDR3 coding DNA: TGCGCCAGCAGTCCGAGGGTCAGGGGTATCTACGAGCAGTACTTC.